A single sample is the source of the 28 T cell receptor beta chains below, sequenced in a study of identifying expanded T cells in peripheral blood. Clones were sequenced by immunoSEQ multiplex PCR, and TCRdb holds only the in-frame ones, with some missing. The sample has 100,000 to 150,000 clones; less than 90% are singletons. Sequencing was done on a sample of blood. The receptors derive from a person aged 18 to 75 in good health.

The chain carries TRBV28 and TRBJ2-3; 9 bases match TRBD2. This CDR3 spans 15 amino acids. Germline trimming cut 2 bases from V and 6 bases from J; bases unmatched to any gene: 6. In germline, CDR1 is MDHEN, CDR2 SYDVKM. Written as DNA, the CDR3 is TGTGCCAGCAGTTTAGGCGGGAGGGCCAGGGATACGCAGTATTTT. Its protein product is CASSLGGRARDTQYF.

The CDR3 DNA is TGTGCCATCAGTGACCCTAGACAGGGGTCGAACACTGAAGCTTTCTTT. Amino acids: CAISDPRQGSNTEAFF. The genes are TRBV10-3 and TRBJ1-1; 8 positions agree with TRBD1. The J segment lost 1 base and the V segment lost 3 bases, leaving 7 bases of the junction unmatched. Per germline, CDR1 ENHRY and CDR2 SYGVKD. This CDR3 is 16 amino acids long.

The chain carries TRBV19 and TRBJ2-5; D not resolved. Per germline, CDR1 LNHDA and CDR2 SQIVND (reference sequence). The V end was cut by 3 bases, the J end by 4 bases, with 6 bases between. There are 12 residues in the CDR3. The CDR3 nucleotides read TGTGCCAGTAGTATGCAACGAGAGACCCAGTACTTC. As protein: CASSMQRETQYF. The full variable domain, with the rest looked up from reference TRBV19 and TRBJ2-5, is DGGITQSPKYLFRKEGQNVTLSCEQNLNHDAMYWYRQDPGQGLRLIYYSQIVNDFQKGDIAEGYSVSREKKESFPLTVTSAQKNPTAFYLCASSMQRETQYFGPGTRLLVL.

The chain recombines TRBV5-1 with TRBJ2-2; 9 positions agree with TRBD2. This CDR3 contains 19 residues. The V gene's germline CDR1 is SGHRS and CDR2 YFSETQ. The junction had 13 bases not matched to a gene; V was cut back by 0 bases and J by 4 bases. The DNA for the CDR3 is TGCGCCAGCAGCTTGGTCGGCGGGAGGGCCCCGAAGCCCACCGGGGAGCTGTTTTTT. Translated, it gives CASSLVGGRAPKPTGELFF.

V is TRBV11-3 and J is TRBJ1-6; tentative D call: TRBD1 (6 bases). Germline V gives CDR1 SGHNT, CDR2 YENEEA. The CDR3 has 16 residues. Deletions cut 1 base from V and 8 bases from J, with 15 bases between. The CDR3 spells CASSLGQVRLDSPLHF. DNA of the CDR3: TGTGCCAGCAGCTTAGGACAGGTTCGACTGGATTCACCCCTCCACTTT.

The chain recombines TRBV27 with TRBJ2-1, with D uncertain. The germline V and J ends were trimmed by 5 bases and 4 bases, with 12 bases remaining between them. The CDR3 length is 14 residues. Per the germline V gene, CDR1 is MNHEY and CDR2 is SMNVEV (reference sequence). In DNA, the CDR3 is TGTGCCAGCAGTCTTGGGCAGATTTACAATGAGCAGTTCTTC. It codes for CASSLGQIYNEQFF.

This clone appeared a few times. V and J are TRBV11-1 and TRBJ1-1; D is possibly TRBD1 (5 bases). This CDR3 has 17 amino acids. V was cut by 3 bases and J by 0 bases, with 17 bases left in between. In germline, CDR1 is SGHAT, CDR2 FQDESV (reference sequence). CDR3 protein: CASSLALQGSLNTEAFF. The CDR3 DNA sequence: TGTGCCAGCAGCTTGGCCCTCCAGGGCAGCTTGAACACTGAAGCTTTCTTT.

This chain joins TRBV18 and TRBJ2-7; D unclear. Trimming pared 3 bases from V and 3 bases from J, leaving 21 bases between. CDR1 is KGHSH and CDR2 is LQKENI in the germline V gene. The CDR3 runs to 17 residues. The CDR3 DNA follows: TGTGCCAGCTCACCCTCTGCGCGTGTGCGTAGGGACTACGAGCAGTACTTC. This encodes CASSPSARVRRDYEQYF.

This chain uses TRBV19 with TRBJ1-3, with a possible D match to TRBD1 (5 bases). This CDR3 has 17 amino acids. Germline CDR1 is LNHDA and CDR2 is SQIVND (reference sequence). With 2 bases removed from V and 0 bases from J, the gap between germline ends came to 14 bases. The CDR3 region is CASSIPRTGDSGNTIYF. In DNA, the CDR3 is TGTGCCAGTAGTATACCAAGAACAGGTGACTCTGGAAACACCATATATTTT.

A single count supports this clone. The genes are TRBV30 and TRBJ1-5; D may be TRBD1 (5 bases). The CDR3 is 14 residues long. Trimming pared 2 bases from V and 5 bases from J, leaving 13 bases between. Germline CDR1 is GTSNPN and CDR2 is SVGIG (reference sequence). The CDR3 protein is CAWSKKGPYQPQHF. The CDR3 DNA sequence: TGTGCCTGGAGTAAGAAGGGGCCCTATCAGCCCCAGCATTTT.

The rearrangement links TRBV9 to TRBJ2-1; possible D gene TRBD1, 5 bases. CDR1 SGDLS and CDR2 YYNGEE come from the germline V gene. Trimming shortened V by 4 bases and J by 1 base, and 12 bases separated the two germline ends. This CDR3 contains 15 residues. This chain's CDR3 is CASSPNRLSYNEQFF. CDR3 sequence (DNA): TGTGCCAGCAGCCCCAACAGGTTATCCTACAATGAGCAGTTCTTC. Full variable domain (missing parts from reference TRBV9 and TRBJ2-1): DSGVTQTPKHLITATGQRVTLRCSPRSGDLSVYWYQQSLDQGLQFLIQYYNGEERAKGNILERFSAQQFPDLHSELNLSSLELGDSALYFCASSPNRLSYNEQFFGPGTRLTVL.

This clone has only one observation. The rearrangement uses TRBV7-6 and TRBJ1-1, with TRBD1 identical over 8 bases. CDR3 length: 16 amino acids. The V and J ends lost 4 bases and 1 base, in that order; junction bases with no gene match: 8. The V gene's germline CDR1 is SGHVS and CDR2 FNYEAQ. CDR3 nucleotides: TGTGCCAGCAGCTCACGGACAGGGCGGAAGAACACTGAAGCTTTCTTT. Its translation is CASSSRTGRKNTEAFF.

For this clone: Relative to the germline gene, one junction end is altered; a read error may explain this. The chain employs TRBV28 and TRBJ2-7; D unclear. This CDR3 spans 11 amino acids. CDR1 is MDHEN and CDR2 is SYDVKM in the germline V gene. The CDR3, as DNA: TGTGCCACCACCTCACCATACGTGCAGTACTTC. Its translation: CATTSPYVQYF.

The V and J genes are TRBV4-3 and TRBJ1-5, with D hard to call. The V and J ends lost 0 bases and 7 bases respectively, with 10 bases between them. This CDR3 spans 14 amino acids. Germline CDR1 LGHNA, CDR2 YSLEER. CDR3: CASSQDRSGQPQHF. The CDR3 bases are TGCGCCAGCAGCCAAGATCGTTCCGGACAGCCCCAGCATTTT.

The CDR3 DNA reads TGTGCCAGCAGCCTTGCAGGGGACTACACCTTC. Translation gives CASSLAGDYTF. The chain employs TRBV7-9 and TRBJ1-2, with a possible D match to TRBD1 (6 bases). The CDR3 totals 11 residues. Germline CDR1 and CDR2: SEHNR and FQNEAQ (reference sequence). Trimming cost V 5 bases and J 10 bases, with 11 bases left between them.

The chain employs TRBV19 and TRBJ1-4; 7 nucleotides line up with TRBD1. The trim removed 3 bases at V and 8 bases at J, leaving 9 bases unmatched. Germline CDR1 reads LNHDA; CDR2 reads SQIVND (reference sequence). CDR3 length: 15 residues. The CDR3 is CASSIRGQLGEKLFF. CDR3 nucleotides: TGTGCCAGTAGTATCCGGGGACAGCTAGGCGAAAAACTGTTTTTT.

This rearrangement joins TRBV7-3 to TRBJ2-3, with TRBD2 matching over 11 bases. After removal of 5 bases from V and 3 bases from J, the junction contained 7 bases not matched to a gene. CDR1 and CDR2 (germline): SGHTA, FQGTGA. This CDR3 contains 16 residues. CDR3 sequence (DNA): TGTGCCAGCAGCCCATCGCTAGCGGGAGGAACAGATACGCAGTATTTT. It specifies CASSPSLAGGTDTQYF.

This sequence joins TRBV29-1 and TRBJ2-1; 7 nucleotides match TRBD2. CDR1 is SQVTM, CDR2 ANQGSEA, per germline. The CDR3 totals 13 residues. V gave up 5 bases and J gave up 4 bases; unmatched junction bases: 5. DNA of the CDR3: TGCAGCGTTCGAGCGGGACCTTACAATGAGCAGTTCTTC. Its protein product is CSVRAGPYNEQFF.

The chain joins TRBV5-4 to TRBJ1-4; D is possibly TRBD1 (5 bases). V was clipped by 0 bases and J by 5 bases, with 8 bases between them. Germline V CDR1 and CDR2: SGHNT, YYREEE (reference sequence). This CDR3 comprises 14 residues. The CDR3 DNA is TGTGCCAGCAGCTTGGAAGGGGTCAATGAAAAACTGTTTTTT. The encoded protein is CASSLEGVNEKLFF.

The chain joins TRBV6-4 to TRBJ2-1; D is perhaps TRBD2 (6 bases). With 4 bases removed from V and 7 bases from J, the gap between germline ends came to 14 bases. CDR3 length: 14 residues. CDR1 MRHNA and CDR2 SNTAGT come from the germline V gene. CDR3 coding DNA: TGTGCCAGCAGTGTGGAGGGAGGTTTGAATGAGCAGTTCTTC. It codes for CASSVEGGLNEQFF.

In this sample, this clone turned up once. The chain uses TRBV6-6 and TRBJ2-2; 7 nucleotides match TRBD1. Germline assignment: CDR1 MNHNY and CDR2 SVGAGI (reference sequence). The CDR3 is 14 residues long. The V and J ends lost 7 bases and 6 bases, in that order; junction bases with no gene match: 8. The chain's CDR3 is CASIQGFSAGELFF. The CDR3, as DNA: TGTGCCAGCATACAGGGGTTCAGCGCCGGGGAGCTGTTTTTT.

V and J are TRBV6-5 and TRBJ2-7; perhaps TRBD1 as D (6 bases). V lost 7 bases to trimming and J lost 11 bases, with 12 bases between them. CDR1 is MNHEY, CDR2 SVGAGI, per germline. This CDR3 is built from 10 residues. CDR3 protein: CASTGDKEYF. DNA for the CDR3: TGTGCCAGCACCGGGGACAAGGAGTACTTC.

This sequence joins TRBV19 and TRBJ2-3; D gene unclear. Per germline, CDR1 LNHDA and CDR2 SQIVND (reference sequence). Trimming took off 2 bases at V and 0 bases at J, with 9 bases between the two ends. The length of the CDR3 is 15 residues. CDR3 loop: CASSIRPGSTDTQYF. In DNA form, the CDR3 reads TGTGCCAGTAGTATACGGCCAGGTAGCACAGATACGCAGTATTTT.

This clone was seen a single time. The chain joins TRBV11-2 to TRBJ2-5, with 8 positions matching TRBD2. V shed 5 bases and J 4 bases; nucleotides not matched to a gene: 6. The germline gives CDR1 SGHAT, CDR2 FQNNGV. This CDR3 region has 14 residues. CDR3 region: CASSPGGLGETQYF. The CDR3 coding sequence is TGTGCCAGCAGCCCTGGGGGACTAGGAGAGACCCAGTACTTC. Combining the CDR3 with reference TRBV11-2 and TRBJ2-5 gives the whole variable domain EAGVAQSPRYKIIEKRQSVAFWCNPISGHATLYWYQQILGQGPKLLIQFQNNGVVDDSQLPKDRFSAERLKGVDSTLKIQPAKLEDSAVYLCASSPGGLGETQYFGPGTRLLVL.

V gene TRBV7-9 combines with J gene TRBJ1-1; D not certain. Per the germline V gene, CDR1 is SEHNR and CDR2 is FQNEAQ (reference sequence). V lost 3 bases, J lost 0 bases, and 11 bases lay in between. The CDR3 is made up of 15 amino acids. CDR3 protein: CASSFRTVMNTEAFF. The CDR3 coding sequence is TGTGCCAGCAGCTTCAGGACGGTAATGAACACTGAAGCTTTCTTT.

V is TRBV7-2 and J is TRBJ1-1; possibly TRBD1 for D (5 bases). The CDR3 extends over 14 amino acids. V dropped 3 bases and J dropped 3 bases, with 11 bases sitting between them. Looked up from germline, CDR1 is SGHTA and CDR2 is FQGNSA. Here the CDR3 reads CASSFRVRDTEAFF. The CDR3 DNA sequence: TGTGCCAGCAGCTTCAGGGTAAGAGACACTGAAGCTTTCTTT.

The V call is TRBV12-5, the J call TRBJ2-5; D gene unclear. Germline assignment: CDR1 LGHNT and CDR2 FRNRAP. Trimming left V 1 base short and J 3 bases short, with 0 bases between. The length of the CDR3 is 11 residues. The CDR3 reads CASGLEETQYF. CDR3 sequence (DNA): TGTGCTAGTGGTTTGGAAGAGACCCAGTACTTC.

The rearrangement joins TRBV6-5 to TRBJ1-1; 9 nucleotides align to TRBD1. With V trimmed by 5 bases and J by 4 bases, 5 bases remained unmatched. This CDR3 comprises 14 residues. Per the germline V gene, CDR1 is MNHEY and CDR2 is SVGAGI. CDR3 residues: CASSTGQGVTEAFF. DNA of the CDR3: TGTGCCAGCAGTACGGGACAGGGAGTCACTGAAGCTTTCTTT.